This T cell receptor (beta chain) was sequenced during a study of response to subunit inactivated influenza vaccine. The study, taken as a whole, reports: T cells newly recruited by each seasonal influenza vaccination are few, the authors suggested.

The CDR3 runs 15 residues. Between the trimmed V and J ends, which lost 0 bases and 7 bases, there was a span of 12 bases. The V gene's germline CDR1 is SGHTA and CDR2 FQGNSA. MiXCR, run by TCRdb on the RT-PCR reads, gives a single entry per CDR3 protein. The sample gives roughly 290,000 distinct CDR3 sequences, around a fifth of which show up once; 10% is in the top ten. This clonotype occurred a few times. Its specificity is unknown. This clonotype was sampled from a man aged 45 to 75 who received an inactivated influenza vaccine. Sequencing was performed on PBMCs from blood, taken about 20 months after vaccination. The chain couples TRBV7-2 to TRBJ1-4, with D possibly being TRBD1 (5 bases). The CDR3 here is CASSLAGHMGEKLFF. In DNA form, the CDR3 reads TGTGCCAGCAGCTTAGCCGGACATATGGGTGAAAAACTGTTTTTT. Based on the CDR3 plus reference TRBV7-2 and TRBJ1-4, the full variable domain is GAGVSQSPSNKVTEKGKDVELRCDPISGHTALYWYRQSLGQGLEFLIYFQGNSAPDKSGLPSDRFSAERTGGSVSTLTIQRTQQEDSAVYLCASSLAGHMGEKLFFGSGTQLSVL.